Sequencing of this TCR beta chain was carried out in a study of blood T cells in healthy people across ages. A note on this clonotype: The junction shows a germline mismatch at one end, possibly a read error.

Through a sample-barcoded 5' primer and a J-beta primer mix, a second PCR was run for about 6 to 12 cycles. TCRdb redid the calling of the 5' RACE reads with MiXCR, one entry per CDR3 protein. The sample records fewer than 2,000,000 distinct CDR3 sequences, 30% to 40% being singletons. CDR3 length: 15 amino acids. Germline CDR1 and CDR2: SGHNT and YYREEE (reference sequence). J is TRBJ2-5 and V is TRBV5-4; the match to TRBD2 covers 12 bases. This clonotype was sampled from a woman aged 25 to 39 in good health. The sequenced sample consisted of blood. This CDR3 reads CASSPTSGGQEAQYF. The CDR3, as DNA: TGTGCCAGCAGCCCCACTAGCGGGGGGCAAGAGGCCCAGTACTTC.